The subject of this entry is one T cell receptor (beta chain). This CDR3 has 12 residues. In germline, CDR1 is KGHSY, CDR2 FQNENV. The data stem from a study of OX40 agonist ivuxolimab in advanced cancers. Study context: Of mixed ages from about 20 to 80 and averaging about 65 years, the group was roughly 85% male. Two cutaneous melanoma patients and one hepatocellular carcinoma patient, three in all, had partial responses.

Some clones are missing from TCRdb's copy, which holds only in-frame ones; the method was immunoSEQ multiplex PCR. The table records 70,000 to 95,000 clones, 85% to 90% of them present only once. The TCR comes from an adult with an advanced solid tumor such as melanoma, head and neck, liver or kidney cancer. This rearrangement joins TRBV16 to TRBJ2-5, with a weak D call TRBD2 (6 bases). The DNA matches TRBJ2-7 better at its end, which makes the J call doubtful. Sample: CD4+ or CD8+ T cells sorted from blood, taken in a trial of the OX40 agonist ivuxolimab. The CDR3 DNA is TGTGCCAGCAGCCGCGGGGCCTACGAGCAGTACTTC. Its translation is CASSRGAYEQYF.